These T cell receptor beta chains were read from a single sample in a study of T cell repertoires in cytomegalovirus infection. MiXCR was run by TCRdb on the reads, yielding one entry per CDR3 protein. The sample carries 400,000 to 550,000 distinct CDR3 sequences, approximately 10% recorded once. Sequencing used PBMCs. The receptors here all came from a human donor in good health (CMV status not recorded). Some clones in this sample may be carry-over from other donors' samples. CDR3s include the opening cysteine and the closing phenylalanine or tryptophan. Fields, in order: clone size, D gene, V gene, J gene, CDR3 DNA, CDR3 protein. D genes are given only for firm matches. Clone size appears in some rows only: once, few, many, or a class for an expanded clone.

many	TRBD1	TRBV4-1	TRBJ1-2	TGCGCCAGCAGCTCAAGGGCGGACAGGGACGGCTACACCTTC	CASSSRADRDGYTF
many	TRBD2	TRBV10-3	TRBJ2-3	TGTGCCATAGCTGCCCCTAGCGGGAGAGGGAATACGCAGTATTTT	CAIAAPSGRGNTQYF
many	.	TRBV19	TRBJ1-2	TGTGCCAGTAGTATAGCCCATCTAACTTCGACGTATGGCTACACCTTC	CASSIAHLTSTYGYTF
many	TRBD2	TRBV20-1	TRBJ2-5	TGCAGTGCTAGGTCGATGGGCGGGGGAGAGACCCAGTACTTC	CSARSMGGGETQYF
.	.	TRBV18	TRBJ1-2	TGTGCCAGCTCCCCGGACGCGGATTATGGCTACACCTTC	CASSPDADYGYTF
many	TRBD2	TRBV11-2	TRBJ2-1	TGTGCCAGCAGCTTGGTGACTAGCGGGGGGGACGAGTTCTTC	CASSLVTSGGDEFF
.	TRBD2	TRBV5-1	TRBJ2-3	TGCGCCAGCAGCCTCCGATTGACTAGCGGGGGCACAGATACGCAGTATTTT	CASSLRLTSGGTDTQYF
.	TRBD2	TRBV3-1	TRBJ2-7	TGTGCCAGCAGCCAAGATGGCGAAGGGAGGGGTGGAAGAGACGAGCAGTACTTC	CASSQDGEGRGGRDEQYF
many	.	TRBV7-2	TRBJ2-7	TGTGCCAGCAGCTCTCAGGTTGGCGGGAAGGCTTTTCTCGAGCAGTACTTC	CASSSQVGGKAFLEQYF
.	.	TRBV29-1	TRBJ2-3	TGCAGCGTTGATCGGGGTAGCACAGATACGCAGTATTTT	CSVDRGSTDTQYF
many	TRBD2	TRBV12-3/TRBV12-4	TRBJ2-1	TGTGCCAGCAGCTCCACCCCGGGACTAGCGGGAGTTCGGTCCTACAATGAGCAGTTCTTC	CASSSTPGLAGVRSYNEQFF
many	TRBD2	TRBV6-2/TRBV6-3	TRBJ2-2	TGTGCCAGCAGTTACCCACGGACTAGCGGGTCTTTTGCCGGGGAGCTGTTTTTT	CASSYPRTSGSFAGELFF
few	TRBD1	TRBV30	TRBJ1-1	TGTGCCTGGAGTGTGGGACAGGGCGCAGCTTTCTTT	CAWSVGQGAAFF
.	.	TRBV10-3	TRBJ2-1	TGTGCCATCAGAGACACAGGGAACCCCTACAATGAGCAGTTCTTC	CAIRDTGNPYNEQFF
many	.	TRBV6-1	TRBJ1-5	TGTGCCAGCAGTGATGGGGCTCAGCCCCAGCATTTT	CASSDGAQPQHF
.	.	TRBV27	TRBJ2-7	TGTGCCAGCAGTTTGGCGGGGGCTACCTACGAGCAGTACTTC	CASSLAGATYEQYF
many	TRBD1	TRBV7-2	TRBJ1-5	TGTGCCAGCAGCACTCAGGGGGCGGGCAATCAGCCCCAGCATTTT	CASSTQGAGNQPQHF
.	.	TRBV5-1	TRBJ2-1	TGCGCCAGCAGCTTCTCAGACTTGGGGGGCGAGCAGTTCTTC	CASSFSDLGGEQFF
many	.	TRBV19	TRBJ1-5	TGTGCCAGTAGTAGCCCGGGATTCTATAGCAATCAGCCCCAGCATTTT	CASSSPGFYSNQPQHF
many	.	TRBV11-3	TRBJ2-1	TGTGCCAGCGGTACTAGGGGAAAGAATGAGCAGTTCTTC	CASGTRGKNEQFF
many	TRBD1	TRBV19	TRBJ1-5	TGTGCCAGTAGTGCCGACAGGGATAGCAATCAGCCCCAGCATTTT	CASSADRDSNQPQHF
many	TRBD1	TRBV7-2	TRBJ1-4	TGTGCCAGCAGCCCGGGACAGTATAATGAAAAACTGTTTTTT	CASSPGQYNEKLFF